These 5 T cell receptor beta chains originate from one sample sequenced in a study of CD8+ T cells in alopecia areata. RNA extraction was followed by reverse transcription into cDNA, which acted as the sequencing template. The table came from immunoSEQ multiplex PCR; TCRdb's copy has only in-frame clones and leaves some out. The sample was found to contain some 120,000 clones, and every one recurs. The sequenced sample was lesional skin. The receptors stem from a C3H/HeJ mouse with alopecia areata. MHC haplotype: H2-k.

As to this clone: Gene names and germline match the mouse. The read stops 4 residues short of the end of the CDR3; the missing end is completed from the germline J gene. The V and J genes are TRBV13-3 and TRBJ1-2, with TRBD1 identical over 11 bases. The CDR3 runs to 14 residues. V trimming: 5 bases; J trimming: 4 bases; junction bases outside the gene matches: 4. CDR1 is NNHDY and CDR2 is SYVADS in the germline V gene. The chain's CDR3 is CASRDRGRVSDYTF. The CDR3 bases that were read are TGTGCCAGCAGGGACAGGGGGCGAGTCTCC.

About this clone: Mouse gene names apply. The CDR3 here is CTCSAERRDEQYF. CDR3 DNA, as far as it was read: TGCACCTGCAGTGCAGAGAGAAGGGAT. The gene calls are TRBV1 and TRBJ2-7; D is uncertain. The CDR3 goes on 4 residues after the read ends, and that part is filled in from the germline J gene. This CDR3 comprises 13 residues. Germline V gene lookup returns CDR1 NSQYPW and CDR2 LRSPGD (reference sequence).

With regard to this clone: The germline and genes are mouse ones. The CDR3 is cut off 4 residues early in the read; its end comes from the germline J gene. This sequence joins TRBV13-3 and TRBJ2-2, with a possible D match to TRBD1 (6 bases). The CDR3 runs 15 residues. The germline V gene has CDR1 NNHDY and CDR2 SYVADS. Trimming removed 4 bases from V and 4 bases from J, with 14 bases in between. CDR3 DNA, as far as it was read: TGTGCCAGCAGTCCTCCAGGGGCAGGCACCGGG. This translates into CASSPPGAGTG. Given in full, the CDR3 is CASSPPGAGTGQLYF.

Notes on this clone: One end of the junction does not line up with germline, which may come from a read error. The gene symbols are mouse symbols. The missing CDR3 end, 4 residues past where the read stops, is filled in from the germline J gene. V and J are TRBV13-1 and TRBJ2-5; 12 bases line up with TRBD2. Germline lookup yields CDR1 NSHNY and CDR2 SYGAGN. The CDR3 has 17 amino acids. The CDR3 bases that were read are TGTGCCAGCAGTGAGGGGCGGGACTGGGGGGACCATGAC. Protein product: CASSEGRDWGDHD. The full CDR3 protein reads CASSEGRDWGDHDTQYF.

This clone has a handful of counts. The gene names here belong to mouse. Read data end 4 residues before the CDR3 end; the end is taken from the germline J gene. J is TRBJ2-1 and V is TRBV1, with a tentative D call TRBD2 (6 bases). The V gene lost 2 bases and the J gene lost 2 bases, with 7 bases spanning the gap. This CDR3 has 14 residues. CDR1 and CDR2 (germline): NSQYPW, LRSPGD (reference sequence). CDR3 region: CTCSARDYYAEQFF. The sequenced CDR3 bases are TGCACCTGCAGTGCAAGGGACTACTATGCT.